This TCR beta chain was found in a study of cytomegalovirus exposure and HLA in healthy donors. General study points: Some highly shared sequence variants likely arose as a pipeline artifact.

Comments on this clone: Its target is not known.

Researchers ran the PCR with 60 Vbeta and 13 Jbeta primers. Repertoires were generated with immunoSEQ multiplex PCR, while TCRdb's copy carries only in-frame clones and drops some. The sample shows around 150,000 clones, 80% of them seen only once. Material for sequencing was PBMCs. The sequence derives from a man in his forties or fifties in good health and CMV-seropositive.

CDR3 sequence: CASSPSGLAGGIYEQYF. CDR3 DNA: TGTGCCAGCTCACCGTCGGGACTAGCGGGAGGTATCTACGAGCAGTACTTC. The V gene is TRBV18, the J gene TRBJ2-7, with 15 bases fitting TRBD2. Germline CDR1 reads KGHSH; CDR2 reads LQKENI. Unmatched junction bases numbered 6, after V lost 3 bases and J lost 3 bases. The CDR3 runs to 17 residues.